The clone carrying this T cell receptor beta chain was counted only a few times. The antigen is unknown. By way of CD45RO/CCR7/CD25/CD127/CD95/CD27, the CD4+ regulatory, stem cell-like memory, central memory and naive cells were sorted. The sample originates from a study of beta chain features in type 1 diabetes. From germline, CDR1 is MNHNS and CDR2 SASEGT. V was shortened by 2 bases and J by 4 bases, with 11 bases between the two germline ends. The length of the CDR3 is 15 residues. Regarding the study as a whole: Whether TCRB rearrangement is influenced by HLA type was left unresolved in this analysis. A pattern of fewer insertions and more deletions at VDJ junctions was seen in type 1 diabetes patients.

The entirety of the isolated RNA underwent reverse transcription, so expressed TCRB transcripts were sequenced. Clones were sequenced by immunoSEQ multiplex PCR, and TCRdb holds only the in-frame ones, with some missing. Counted here are hundreds of thousands of clones, around 13% occurring once; the ten biggest clones make up more than 6.5%. This TCR was sampled from a man aged 30 to 45 in good health. Sequencing input: central memory CD4+ T cells from blood. V gene TRBV6-1 combines with J gene TRBJ2-2, with D possibly being TRBD1 or TRBD2 (5 bases each). CDR3 DNA: TGTGCCAGCAGTGAAACTCCGGGGCCCACCGGGGAGCTGTTTTTT. This sequence encodes CASSETPGPTGELFF.